The present TCR beta chain was sequenced within a study of T-cell reconstitution after alpha-beta-depleted transplantation in children. The CDR3 runs 13 residues. Losses at the gene ends were 7 bases for V and 7 bases for J; bases not matched to a gene: 3. CDR1 is KGHSY, CDR2 FQNENV, per germline. Unique molecular identifiers were used in preparing the TCRbeta library. TCRdb called the PCR reads again in MiXCR, with one record for every CDR3 protein. This sample has more than 550,000 distinct CDR3 sequences, with roughly 10% found just once. This clonotype was seen many times. The receptor was derived from a human donor who donated a stem cell graft to a child with acute myeloid leukemia. V gene TRBV16 combines with J gene TRBJ1-5; 11 nucleotides line up with TRBD1. Material: PBMCs from the stem cell graft donor, obtained from the stem cell graft. The CDR3 DNA follows: TGTGCCAGCACTGGACAGGGGGCACAGCCCCAGCATTTT. Encoded protein: CASTGQGAQPQHF.